This T cell receptor (beta chain) was retrieved from a study of siplizumab effects on memory and regulatory T cells. Study-level information: Paired mixed lymphocyte reactions compared siplizumab about 0.9 ug/mL against no drug. Study results and caveats: Neither a naive nor a memory phenotype was assignable to roughly 75-95% of proliferating CD4+ or CD8+ clones. Under siplizumab, an average about 70% of mappable alloreactive CD4+ clones were Treg-derived, compared with approximately 25% in controls. Naive T cells looked more diverse than memory cells and looked like major alloresponse contributors.

Remarks on this clone: Antigen: not known. Germline is not matched at one junction end, which may reflect a read error.

Germline CDR1 reads SSHAT; CDR2 reads FNYEAQ (reference sequence). This CDR3 is 18 amino acids long. Profiled with immunoSEQ multiplex PCR; TCRdb holds only in-frame clones, not every one. The sample carries approximately 20,000 clones, approximately 44% recorded once. An approximately 6-day coculture at 37°C was performed with the mixed lymphocyte reaction cells. This chain joins TRBV7-7 and TRBJ2-1, with TRBD2 identical over 7 bases. The sample was CFSE-low (dividing) CD4+ T cells sorted from an allogeneic mixed lymphocyte reaction. The source of this sequence is a human donor in good health; the cells came from an allogeneic mixed lymphocyte reaction. Some clones in this sample may be carry-over from other donors' samples. CDR3 sequence (DNA): TGTGCTAGCAGCTTAGGTCTACCTAGCGGTAGGTCCTACAATGAGCAGTTCTTC. Translation gives CASSLGLPSGRSYNEQFF. The entire variable domain, with the rest obtained from reference TRBV7-7 and TRBJ2-1, is as follows: GAGVSQSPRYKVTKRGQDVTLRCDPISSHATLYWYQQALGQGPEFLTYFNYEAQPDKSGLPSDRFSAERPEGSISTLTIQRTEQRDSAMYRCASSLGLPSGRSYNEQFFGPGTRLTVL.